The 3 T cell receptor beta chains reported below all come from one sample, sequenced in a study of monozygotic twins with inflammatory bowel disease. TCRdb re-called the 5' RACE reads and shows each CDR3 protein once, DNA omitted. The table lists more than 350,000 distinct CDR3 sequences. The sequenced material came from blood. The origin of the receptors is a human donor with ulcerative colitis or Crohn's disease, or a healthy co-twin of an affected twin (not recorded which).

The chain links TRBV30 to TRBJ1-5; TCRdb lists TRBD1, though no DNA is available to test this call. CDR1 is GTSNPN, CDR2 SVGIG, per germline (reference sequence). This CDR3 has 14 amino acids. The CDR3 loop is CAWSQQGRTQPQHF.

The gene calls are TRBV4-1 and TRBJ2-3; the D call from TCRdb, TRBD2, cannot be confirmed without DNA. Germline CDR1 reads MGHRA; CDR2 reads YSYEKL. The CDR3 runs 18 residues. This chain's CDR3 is CASSQEGIAGGGANTQYF.

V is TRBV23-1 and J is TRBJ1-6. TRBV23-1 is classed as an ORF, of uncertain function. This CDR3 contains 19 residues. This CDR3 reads CASRKPRLVPSSYNSPLHF.